The 8 T cell receptor beta chains below all came from one sample that was sequenced in a study of blood T cells in healthy people across ages. PCR was performed a second time for about 7 to 12 cycles using a sample-barcoded 5' primer and a J-beta primer mix. Via MiXCR, TCRdb re-called the 5' RACE reads, giving one row per CDR3 protein. The sample has about 800,000 distinct CDR3 sequences; approximately 25% are singletons. These sequences were also reported in another study, on T cells of mothers and their children.

The sample taken for sequencing was blood. These receptors were collected from a boy aged 5-17 years in good health.

This chain uses TRBV15 with TRBJ1-2; the D is unclear. V gave up 0 bases and J gave up 4 bases, with 6 bases separating them. This CDR3 region has 13 residues. CDR1 is LNHNV and CDR2 is YYDKDF in the germline V gene (reference sequence). The CDR3 region is CATSRDSSYGYTF. CDR3 DNA sequence: TGTGCCACCAGCAGAGATAGTAGCTATGGCTACACCTTC.

The chain carries TRBV28 and TRBJ2-7; 8 positions match TRBD1. With V trimmed by 0 bases and J by 4 bases, 2 bases remained unmatched. This CDR3 is 14 amino acids long. The germline CDR1 and CDR2 sequences are MDHEN and SYDVKM. CDR3 DNA: TGTGCCAGCAGTTTATGGGACAGGGCATACGAGCAGTACTTC. It yields the protein CASSLWDRAYEQYF.

CDR3 residues: CASSLDYKGYTF. The CDR3 bases are TGTGCCAGCAGTTTGGACTACAAAGGCTACACCTTC. V is TRBV6-5 and J is TRBJ1-2; the D is unclear. Germline CDR1 is MNHEY and CDR2 is SVGAGI. V was trimmed by 4 bases and J by 8 bases, leaving 11 bases between them. The CDR3 is 12 amino acids.

V usage is TRBV6-5 and J usage is TRBJ2-7; D possibly uses TRBD1 or TRBD2 (5 bases each). V shed 6 bases and J shed 7 bases, with 16 bases lying between them. Per the germline V gene, CDR1 is MNHEY and CDR2 is SVGAGI. This CDR3 has 13 amino acids. The CDR3 DNA reads TGTGCCAGCAGACCGGGACCGACCGGGGAGCAGTACTTC. As protein: CASRPGPTGEQYF.

The J gene is TRBJ2-3, the V gene TRBV5-6, with TRBD2 matching 8 bases. Trimming at V came to 4 bases and at J to 3 bases, leaving 7 bases not matched to a gene. The CDR3 has 15 amino acids. The germline V gene has CDR1 SGHDT and CDR2 YYEEEE. The CDR3: CASSPGGGPTDTQYF. DNA of the CDR3: TGTGCCAGCAGCCCCGGGGGGGGGCCTACAGATACGCAGTATTTT.

This clonotype was seen at least ten times. The chain combines TRBV7-3 with TRBJ2-5; D may match TRBD1 or TRBD2 (6 bases each). Germline values: CDR1 SGHTA, CDR2 FQGTGA. The CDR3 has 13 amino acids. Trimming took off 2 bases at V and 8 bases at J, with 12 bases between the two ends. The CDR3: CASSLSRGDTQYF. In DNA form, the CDR3 reads TGTGCCAGCAGCTTATCTAGGGGGGACACCCAGTACTTC.

V usage is TRBV4-2 and J usage is TRBJ2-1; D not certain. Germline CDR1 LGHNA, CDR2 YNFKEQ. This CDR3 region has 18 residues. The V gene lost 0 bases and the J gene lost 7 bases, with 22 bases spanning the gap. Written as DNA, the CDR3 is TGTGCCAGCAGCCAAGACGGGTTCCGTTTTTCTACACTGAATGAGCAGTTCTTC. It specifies CASSQDGFRFSTLNEQFF.

J is TRBJ2-5 and V is TRBV5-1; D perhaps matches TRBD2 (6 bases). TRBJ2-7 matches the DNA end more closely, so the J call is doubtful. CDR1 is SGHRS and CDR2 is YFSETQ in the germline V gene. The CDR3 spans 17 residues. The CDR3 DNA is TGCGCCAGCAGCTTGGCGGTAGGGCGGGGTAGCTCCTACGAGCAGTACTTC. Protein: CASSLAVGRGSSYEQYF.